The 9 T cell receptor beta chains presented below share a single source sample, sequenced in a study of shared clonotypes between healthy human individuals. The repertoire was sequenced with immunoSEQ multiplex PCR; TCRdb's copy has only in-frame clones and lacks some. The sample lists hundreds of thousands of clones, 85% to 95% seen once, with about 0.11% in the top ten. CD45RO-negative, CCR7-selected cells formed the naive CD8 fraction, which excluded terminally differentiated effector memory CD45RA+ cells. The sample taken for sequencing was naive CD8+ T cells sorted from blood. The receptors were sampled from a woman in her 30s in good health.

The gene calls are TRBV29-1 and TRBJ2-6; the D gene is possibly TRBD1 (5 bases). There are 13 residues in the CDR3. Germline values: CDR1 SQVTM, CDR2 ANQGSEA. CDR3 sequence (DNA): TGCGGGGCGCCGGACTCTGGGGCCAACGTCCTGACTTTC. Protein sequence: CGAPDSGANVLTF.

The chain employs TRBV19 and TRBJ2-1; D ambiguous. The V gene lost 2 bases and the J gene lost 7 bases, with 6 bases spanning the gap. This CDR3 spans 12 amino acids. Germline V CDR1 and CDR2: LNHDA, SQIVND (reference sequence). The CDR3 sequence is CASSINANEQFF. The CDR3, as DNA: TGTGCCAGTAGTATAAACGCGAATGAGCAGTTCTTC.

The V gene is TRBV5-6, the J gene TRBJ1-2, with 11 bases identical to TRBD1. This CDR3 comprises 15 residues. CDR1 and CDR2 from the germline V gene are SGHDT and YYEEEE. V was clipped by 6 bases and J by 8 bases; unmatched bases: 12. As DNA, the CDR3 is TGTGCCAGCATGGCCGGGACAGGGGGTCGGGAAGGCTACACCTTC. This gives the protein CASMAGTGGREGYTF.

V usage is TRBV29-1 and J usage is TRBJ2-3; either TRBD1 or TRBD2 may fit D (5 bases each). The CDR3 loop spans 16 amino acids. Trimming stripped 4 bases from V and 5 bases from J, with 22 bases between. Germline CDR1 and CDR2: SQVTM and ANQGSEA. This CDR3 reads CSVAGSPGPRIDTQYF. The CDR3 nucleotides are TGCAGCGTTGCGGGGAGCCCGGGACCTCGGATAGATACGCAGTATTTT.

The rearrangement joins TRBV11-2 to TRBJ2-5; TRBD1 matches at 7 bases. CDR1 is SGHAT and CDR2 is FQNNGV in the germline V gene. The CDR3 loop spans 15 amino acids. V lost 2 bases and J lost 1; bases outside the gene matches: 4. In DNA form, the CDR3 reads TGTGCCAGCAGCTTAACAGGGGAGATCCAAGAGACCCAGTACTTC. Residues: CASSLTGEIQETQYF.

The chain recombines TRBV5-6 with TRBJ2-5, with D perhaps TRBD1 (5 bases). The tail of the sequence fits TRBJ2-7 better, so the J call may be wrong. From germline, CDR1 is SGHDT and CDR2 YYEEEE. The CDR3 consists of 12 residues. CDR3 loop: CASSLTGYEQYF. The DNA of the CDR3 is TGTGCCAGCAGCTTGACAGGCTACGAGCAGTACTTC.

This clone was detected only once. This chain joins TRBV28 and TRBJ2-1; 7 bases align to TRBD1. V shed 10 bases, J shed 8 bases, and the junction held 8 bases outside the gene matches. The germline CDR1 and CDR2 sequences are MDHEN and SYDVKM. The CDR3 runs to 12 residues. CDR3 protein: CATSTGFHEQFF. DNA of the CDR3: TGTGCCACCTCGACAGGGTTCCATGAGCAGTTCTTC.

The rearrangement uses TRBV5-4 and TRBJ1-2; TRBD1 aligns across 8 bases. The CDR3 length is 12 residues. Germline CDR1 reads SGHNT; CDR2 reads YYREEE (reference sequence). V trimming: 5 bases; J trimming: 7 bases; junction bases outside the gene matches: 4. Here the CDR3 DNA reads TGTGCCAGCAGTACAGGGGGTCCTGGCTACACCTTC. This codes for CASSTGGPGYTF.

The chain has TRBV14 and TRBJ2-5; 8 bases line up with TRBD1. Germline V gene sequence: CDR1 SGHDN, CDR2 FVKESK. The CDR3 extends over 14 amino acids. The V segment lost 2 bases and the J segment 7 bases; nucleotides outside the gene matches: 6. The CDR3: CASSQPEQGVTQYF. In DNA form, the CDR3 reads TGTGCCAGCAGCCAACCTGAACAGGGGGTGACCCAGTACTTC. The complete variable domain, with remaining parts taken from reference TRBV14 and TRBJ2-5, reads EAGVTQFPSHSVIEKGQTVTLRCDPISGHDNLYWYRRVMGKEIKFLLHFVKESKQDESGMPNNRFLAERTGGTYSTLKVQPAELEDSGVYFCASSQPEQGVTQYFGPGTRLLVL.